This paragraph covers one TCR beta chain sequence. This sample is drawn from a study of T cell changes during pregnancy in multiple sclerosis. Per germline, CDR1 SNHLY and CDR2 FYNNEI. This CDR3 region has 12 residues. V gave up 7 bases and J gave up 7 bases, with 10 bases separating them. Here immunoSEQ multiplex PCR was the method, and the copy in TCRdb shows in-frame clones only, minus some. The sample has roughly 80,000 clones, more than 85% seen once; the top ten hold 2.5% to 3%. The source is a female donor in good health, enrolled as a control in a pregnancy study. This specimen consisted of peripheral blood, obtained after pregnancy. The genes are TRBV2 and TRBJ2-2; the D is unclear. CDR3 in DNA: TGTGCCAGCAATCCGCAGGTCGGGGAGCTGTTTTTT. Its translation is CASNPQVGELFF.